The clone carrying this T cell receptor beta chain was recorded only once. Stated time point: blood 4 weeks post-SBRT, at nephrectomy. Treatment of the sample: 15 Gy SBRT to primary tumor, nephrectomy 4 weeks later. There are 14 residues in the CDR3. The germline V and J ends were trimmed by 5 bases and 3 bases, with 12 bases remaining between them. Germline V lookup: CDR1 LNHDA, CDR2 SQIVND (reference sequence). The assay was immunoSEQ multiplex PCR, and TCRdb's table has in-frame clones only and misses some. The sample shows about 78,000 clones, 80% to 90% of them seen only once. This entry is derived from a study of radiation and T cells in renal cell carcinoma.

V and J are TRBV19 and TRBJ2-3; tentatively, D is TRBD1 (7 bases). The sequences come from blood, collected from a patient whose treatment included radiotherapy and nephrectomy. The source of this sequence is a woman aged 65 to 85 with renal cell carcinoma. In DNA form, the CDR3 reads TGTGCCAGTAGTCGCAGGGGGGAAACAGATACGCAGTATTTT. Its protein product is CASSRRGETDTQYF. The variable domain in full, with the rest retrieved from reference TRBV19 and TRBJ2-3, is DGGITQSPKYLFRKEGQNVTLSCEQNLNHDAMYWYRQDPGQGLRLIYYSQIVNDFQKGDIAEGYSVSREKKESFPLTVTSAQKNPTAFYLCASSRRGETDTQYFGPGTRLTVL.